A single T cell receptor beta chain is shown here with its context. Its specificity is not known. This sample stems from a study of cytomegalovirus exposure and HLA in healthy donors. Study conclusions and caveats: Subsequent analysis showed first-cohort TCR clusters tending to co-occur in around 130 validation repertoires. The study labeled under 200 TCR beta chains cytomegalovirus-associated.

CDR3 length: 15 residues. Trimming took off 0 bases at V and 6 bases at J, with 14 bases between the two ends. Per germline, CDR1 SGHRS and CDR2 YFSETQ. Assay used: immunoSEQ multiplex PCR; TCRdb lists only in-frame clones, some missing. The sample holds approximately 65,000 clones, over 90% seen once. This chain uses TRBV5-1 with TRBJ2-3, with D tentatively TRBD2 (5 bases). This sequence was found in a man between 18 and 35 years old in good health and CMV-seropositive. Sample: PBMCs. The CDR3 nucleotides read TGCGCCAGCAGCTTGGGCGGGTTATTTGGGGATACGCAGTATTTT. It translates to CASSLGGLFGDTQYF. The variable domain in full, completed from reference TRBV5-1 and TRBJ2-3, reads KAGVTQTPRYLIKTRGQQVTLSCSPISGHRSVSWYQQTPGQGLQFLFEYFSETQRNKGNFPGRFSGRQFSNSRSEMNVSTLELGDSALYLCASSLGGLFGDTQYFGPGTRLTVL.